Only a few counts were recorded for the clone carrying this TCR beta chain. The antigen is undetermined. This sample stems from a study of T-cell reconstitution after alpha-beta-depleted transplantation in children. Findings and limits, study-wide: As was reported, about two months after transplant, alpha-beta T cells came from several hundred expanded graft clones.

V was clipped by 6 bases and J by 12 bases, with 24 bases between them. There are 15 residues in the CDR3. CDR1 and CDR2 (germline): MDHEN, SYDVKM. It was with unique molecular identifiers that the TCRbeta library was prepared. Each CDR3 protein is one row after TCRdb ran MiXCR on the PCR reads. The sample includes 450,000 to 700,000 distinct CDR3 sequences, roughly 27% seen only once; the top ten take about 35%. The origin of this receptor is a boy younger than two with Wiskott-Aldrich syndrome, due to receive a stem cell transplant. The gene calls are TRBV28 and TRBJ2-1, with D tentatively TRBD1 or TRBD2 (5 bases each). The specimen was PBMCs, collected before TCRalphabeta/CD19-depleted stem cell transplant. CDR3 DNA: TGTGCCAGCAGAATTCAGGACCAAAACTATGGGGGGCAGTTCTTC. Its translation is CASRIQDQNYGGQFF.